Each of the 5 T cell receptor beta chains below was sequenced from the same sample in a study of PD-L1 blockade in urothelial cancer. Libraries were prepared by immunoSEQ multiplex PCR; TCRdb keeps only in-frame clonotypes and omits some of them. Among about 35,000 clones listed, around 34% were seen once. This sample comprised tumor tissue, obtained before atezolizumab (anti-PD-L1) treatment. These receptors were taken from a man in his 60s with urothelial cancer.

V usage is TRBV18 and J usage is TRBJ2-3; perhaps TRBD1 as D (6 bases). The CDR3 length is 14 residues. V dropped 6 bases and J dropped 4 bases, with 14 bases sitting between them. Germline assignment: CDR1 KGHSH and CDR2 LQKENI. The CDR3 nucleotides are TGTGCCAGCTCTCCCCAGGGGAAGGCAGATACGCAGTATTTT. Protein: CASSPQGKADTQYF.

This clone turned up a few times. This chain uses TRBV6-8 with TRBJ1-2; no reliable D call. Looked up from germline, CDR1 is MNHGY and CDR2 is SAAAGT. This CDR3 has 13 residues. Trimming removed 6 bases from V and 4 bases from J, with 12 bases in between. The DNA of the CDR3 is TGTGCCAGCAGCCCTCAGGCTGGCTATGGCTACACCTTC. Translating gives CASSPQAGYGYTF.

This clone has more than one count but fewer than ten. This sequence joins TRBV18 and TRBJ1-1; the D gene is possibly TRBD1 (5 bases). The CDR3 totals 16 residues. From germline, CDR1 is KGHSH and CDR2 LQKENI. V lost 5 bases and J 0 bases, leaving 16 bases between the germline ends. The CDR3 DNA sequence: TGTGCCAGCTCATTCCAACGACAGAGCATGAACACTGAAGCTTTCTTT. Its protein product is CASSFQRQSMNTEAFF.

This clone was counted a few times. This chain links TRBV28 with TRBJ1-4; TRBD1 matches 10 bases. Germline V lookup: CDR1 MDHEN, CDR2 SYDVKM. Trimming took 6 bases from V and 7 from J; bases not matched to a gene: 11. This CDR3 has 16 amino acids. CDR3 DNA: TGTGCCAGCAGAACTCCGGACAGGGGGAAGGGTGAAAAACTGTTTTTT. Residues: CASRTPDRGKGEKLFF.

This clone was counted a few times. The rearrangement uses TRBV28 and TRBJ2-7; weak D call: TRBD2 (6 bases). Between the trimmed V and J ends, which lost 5 bases and 4 bases, there was a span of 18 bases. Germline assignment: CDR1 MDHEN and CDR2 SYDVKM. CDR3 length: 15 amino acids. As DNA, the CDR3 is TGTGCCAGCAGTCCCCCGGGGCGGGGTTTATACGAGCAGTACTTC. Its protein is CASSPPGRGLYEQYF. The full variable domain, in which reference TRBV28 and TRBJ2-7 provide the parts outside the CDR3, is DVKVTQSSRYLVKRTGEKVFLECVQDMDHENMFWYRQDPGLGLRLIYFSYDVKMKEKGDIPEGYSVSREKKERFSLILESASTNQTSMYLCASSPPGRGLYEQYFGPGTRLTVT.